This TCR beta chain was sequenced in a study of cytomegalovirus exposure and HLA in healthy donors. The study ran its PCR with 60 Vbeta and 13 Jbeta primers. TCRdb keeps only in-frame clones here, not all; method: immunoSEQ multiplex PCR. The sample shows approximately 100,000 clones, and about 0.59% sits with its ten largest clones. Trimming cost V 2 bases and J 8 bases; bases outside gene matches: 8. Germline values: CDR1 SGHTA, CDR2 FQGNSA. The CDR3 has 15 amino acids. Sequenced sample: PBMCs. This TCR was sampled from a man between 50 and 59 years old in good health and CMV-seronegative. The rearrangement links TRBV7-2 to TRBJ1-2; 10 bases align to TRBD1. CDR3 amino acids: CASSLLGDRGGGYTF. Written as DNA, the CDR3 is TGTGCCAGCAGCTTATTGGGGGACAGGGGAGGGGGCTACACCTTC.